The clone carrying this T cell receptor beta chain showed up many times. Its antigen is not known. The junction and the germline gene differ at one end; a read error may be behind it. This sample stems from a study of T cells in Graves' hyperthyroidism and ophthalmopathy. General study results and limits: Ophthalmopathy, which appeared later, was predicted by the model a median about 6 months before onset.

Amplified TCR beta CDR3 regions came from RNA transcripts. TCR CDR3 underwent first-round RT-PCR with the HTBI primer set. TCRdb redid the calling of the multiplex PCR reads with MiXCR, one entry per CDR3 protein. The repertoire holds 700,000 or so distinct CDR3 sequences, roughly 15% seen once, with approximately 8.4% in the top ten. CDR1 LGHDT and CDR2 YNNKEL come from the germline V gene (reference sequence). There are 15 residues in the CDR3. The receptor's source is a man between 18 and 29 years old with Graves' hyperthyroidism. The rearrangement links TRBV3-1 to TRBJ2-5, with 10 bases aligning to TRBD2. The specimen was blood. DNA for the CDR3: TGTGCCAGCAGCAAAGAGACTAGCGGGCAAGAGACCCAGTACTTC. It codes for CASSKETSGQETQYF.